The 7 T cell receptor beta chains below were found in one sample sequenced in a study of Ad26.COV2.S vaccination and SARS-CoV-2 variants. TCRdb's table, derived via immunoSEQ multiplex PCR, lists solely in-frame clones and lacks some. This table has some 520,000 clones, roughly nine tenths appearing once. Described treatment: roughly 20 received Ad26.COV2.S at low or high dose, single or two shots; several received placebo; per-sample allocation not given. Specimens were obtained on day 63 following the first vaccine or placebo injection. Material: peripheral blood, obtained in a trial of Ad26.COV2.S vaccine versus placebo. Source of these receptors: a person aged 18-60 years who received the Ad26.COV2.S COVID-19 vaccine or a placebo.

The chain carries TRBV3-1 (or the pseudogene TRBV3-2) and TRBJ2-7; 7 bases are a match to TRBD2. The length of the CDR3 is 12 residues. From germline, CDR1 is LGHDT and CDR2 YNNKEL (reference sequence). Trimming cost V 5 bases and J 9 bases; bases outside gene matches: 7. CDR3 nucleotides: TGTGCCAGCAGCTTGACGACTAGCCCGCAGTACTTC. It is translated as CASSLTTSPQYF.

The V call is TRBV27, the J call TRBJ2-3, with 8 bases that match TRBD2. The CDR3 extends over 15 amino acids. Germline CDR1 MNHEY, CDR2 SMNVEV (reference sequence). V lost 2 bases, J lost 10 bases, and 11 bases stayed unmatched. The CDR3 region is CASSLLTSGAAAQYF. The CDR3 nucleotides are TGTGCCAGCAGTTTACTTACTAGCGGCGCCGCGGCGCAGTATTTT.

The CDR3 spells CASSRPQAYEQYF. The CDR3 coding sequence is TGTGCCAGCAGCCGACCACAGGCCTACGAGCAGTACTTC. The rearrangement joins TRBV3-1 (or the pseudogene TRBV3-2) to TRBJ2-7; D might be TRBD1 (5 bases). The CDR3 has 13 residues. Trimming shortened V by 4 bases and J by 2 bases, and 9 bases separated the two germline ends. CDR1 and CDR2 from the germline V gene are LGHDT and YNNKEL (reference sequence).

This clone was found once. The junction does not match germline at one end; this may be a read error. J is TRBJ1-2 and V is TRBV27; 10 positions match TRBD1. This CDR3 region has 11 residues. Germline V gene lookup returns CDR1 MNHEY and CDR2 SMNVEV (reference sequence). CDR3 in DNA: TGTGCCACCCGAGGGACAGGGGATCCCTTCTTC. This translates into CATRGTGDPFF.

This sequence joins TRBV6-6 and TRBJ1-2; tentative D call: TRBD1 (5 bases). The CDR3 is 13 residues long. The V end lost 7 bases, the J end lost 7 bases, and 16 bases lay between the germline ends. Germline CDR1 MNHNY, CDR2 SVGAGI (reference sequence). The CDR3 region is CASILSGAGGYTF. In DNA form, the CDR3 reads TGTGCCAGCATCTTGAGCGGGGCTGGTGGCTACACCTTC.

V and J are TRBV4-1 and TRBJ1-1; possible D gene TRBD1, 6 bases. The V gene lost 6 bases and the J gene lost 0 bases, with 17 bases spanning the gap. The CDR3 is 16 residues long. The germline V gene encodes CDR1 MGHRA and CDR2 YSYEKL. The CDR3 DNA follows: TGCGCCAGCAGGACGGATCCGGACAGATTGAACACTGAAGCTTTCTTT. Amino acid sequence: CASRTDPDRLNTEAFF.

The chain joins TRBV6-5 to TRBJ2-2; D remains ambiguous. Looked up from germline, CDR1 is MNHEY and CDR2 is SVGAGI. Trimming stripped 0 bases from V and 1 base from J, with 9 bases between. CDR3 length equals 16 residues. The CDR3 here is CASSYSPAGNTGELFF. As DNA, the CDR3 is TGTGCCAGCAGTTACTCTCCGGCAGGGAACACCGGGGAGCTGTTTTTT.